There are a few counts of the clone carrying this T cell receptor (beta chain). The data derive from a study of human T cells and chemical hapten exposure. This sample's time point: pre-sensitization, week 0. Regarding treatment: therapeutic diphenylcyclopropenone sensitization with weekly scalp DPC. TCRdb called the RACE reads again in MiXCR, with one record for every CDR3 protein. The sample contains fewer than 300,000 distinct CDR3 sequences, 7.5% to 9% of which appear only once. This CDR3 has 16 amino acids. Germline-derived CDR1 and CDR2 are LGHNA and YSLEER. Trimming left V 0 bases short and J 6 bases short, with 15 bases between.

The genes are TRBV4-3 and TRBJ2-4; the D call may be TRBD1 or TRBD2 (5 bases each). Sequencing used whole blood, obtained in connection with sensitization to the hapten diphenylcyclopropenone (DPC). This sequence was found in a woman aged 40 to 55 with alopecia areata. Some clones in this sample may be carry-over from other donors' samples. The CDR3 nucleotides are TGCGCCAGCAGCCAAGATATGACAGTACGGGGAAACATTCAGTACTTC. It encodes CASSQDMTVRGNIQYF.